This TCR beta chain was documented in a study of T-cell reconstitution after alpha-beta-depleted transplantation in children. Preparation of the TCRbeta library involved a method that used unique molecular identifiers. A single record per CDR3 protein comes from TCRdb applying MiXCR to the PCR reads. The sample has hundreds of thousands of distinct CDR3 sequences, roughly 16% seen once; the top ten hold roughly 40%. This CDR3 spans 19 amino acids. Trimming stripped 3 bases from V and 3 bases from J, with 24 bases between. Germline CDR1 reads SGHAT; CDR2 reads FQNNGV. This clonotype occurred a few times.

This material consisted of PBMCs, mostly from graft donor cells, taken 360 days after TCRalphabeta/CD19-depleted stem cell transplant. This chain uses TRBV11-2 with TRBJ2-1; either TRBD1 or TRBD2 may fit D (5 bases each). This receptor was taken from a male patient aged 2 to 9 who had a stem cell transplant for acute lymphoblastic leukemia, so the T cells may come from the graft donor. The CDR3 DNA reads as TGTGCCAGCAGCTTTATTCTAGGACGGAGGCTGGGGGACTACAATGAGCAGTTCTTC. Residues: CASSFILGRRLGDYNEQFF.